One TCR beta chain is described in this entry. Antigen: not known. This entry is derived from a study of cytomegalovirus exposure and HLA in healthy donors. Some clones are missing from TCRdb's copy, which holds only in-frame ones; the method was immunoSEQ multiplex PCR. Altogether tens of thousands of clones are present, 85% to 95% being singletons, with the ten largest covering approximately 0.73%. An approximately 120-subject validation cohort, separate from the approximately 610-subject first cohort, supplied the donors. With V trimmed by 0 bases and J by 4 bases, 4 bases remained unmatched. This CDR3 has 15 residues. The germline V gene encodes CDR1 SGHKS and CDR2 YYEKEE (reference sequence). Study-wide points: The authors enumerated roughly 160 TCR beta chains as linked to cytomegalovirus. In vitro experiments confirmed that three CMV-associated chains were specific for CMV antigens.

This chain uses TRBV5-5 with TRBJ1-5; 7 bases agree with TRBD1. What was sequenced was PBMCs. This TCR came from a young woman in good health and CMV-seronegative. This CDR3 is CASSLAAGGNQPQHF. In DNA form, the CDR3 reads TGTGCCAGCAGCTTGGCGGCAGGGGGGAATCAGCCCCAGCATTTT.